These 21 T cell receptor beta chains were all obtained from the same sample, sequenced in a study of cytomegalovirus exposure and HLA in healthy donors. The protocol was immunoSEQ multiplex PCR, while the TCRdb copy is restricted to in-frame clones and leaves out a portion. The repertoire has over 50,000 clones, almost 97% of them found once; the top ten carry more than 0.95%. Sequencing used PBMCs. The origin of the receptors is a woman aged 18 to 35 in good health and CMV-seronegative.

This chain connects TRBV10-3 to TRBJ2-1; D gene uncertain. Germline V gene data show CDR1 as ENHRY and CDR2 as SYGVKD. Trimming stripped 2 bases from V and 6 bases from J, with 5 bases between. CDR3 length equals 12 residues. CDR3 loop: CAISEQRNEQFF. DNA of the CDR3: TGTGCCATCAGTGAGCAGCGCAATGAGCAGTTCTTC.

The chain uses TRBV7-9 and TRBJ1-3; 9 bases line up with TRBD1. CDR3 length equals 18 residues. Germline V gene data show CDR1 as SEHNR and CDR2 as FQNEAQ (reference sequence). V shed 1 base, J shed 3 bases, and the junction held 10 bases outside the gene matches. The CDR3 DNA sequence: TGTGCCAGCAGCTTAGGCGTGGGACAGGGACTCATTGGAAACACCATATATTTT. As protein: CASSLGVGQGLIGNTIYF.

The rearrangement uses TRBV4-3 and TRBJ2-3; 13 nucleotides match TRBD2. The germline gives CDR1 LGHNA, CDR2 YSLEER. The V segment lost 0 bases and the J segment 5 bases; nucleotides outside the gene matches: 14. There are 20 residues in the CDR3. In nucleotides, the CDR3 is TGCGCCAGCAGCCAAGACCCTACTAGCGGGGGGGGCGGACGGGTAGATACGCAGTATTTT. Translated: CASSQDPTSGGGGRVDTQYF.

This rearrangement joins TRBV28 to TRBJ1-1; a possible D gene is TRBD1 (6 bases). Trimming pared 2 bases from V and 4 bases from J, leaving 14 bases between. This CDR3 contains 15 residues. Germline V gene lookup returns CDR1 MDHEN and CDR2 SYDVKM. For the CDR3, the DNA is TGTGCCAGCAGTTTACGGCCCCGAGGGGGCACTGAAGCTTTCTTT. Protein product: CASSLRPRGGTEAFF.

This rearrangement joins TRBV29-1 to TRBJ2-3, with D perhaps matching TRBD2 (5 bases). The germline gives CDR1 SQVTM, CDR2 ANQGSEA. The germline V and J ends were trimmed by 3 bases and 6 bases, with 10 bases remaining between them. CDR3 length: 12 residues. For the CDR3, the DNA is TGCAGCGTTGATATGGGAGCCGATACGCAGTATTTT. It translates to CSVDMGADTQYF.

V and J are TRBV9 and TRBJ2-1; 8 nucleotides line up with TRBD2. The J segment lost 9 bases and the V segment lost 9 bases, leaving 5 bases of the junction unmatched. The CDR3 spans 11 residues. Germline CDR1 SGDLS, CDR2 YYNGEE. In nucleotides, the CDR3 is TGTGCCACCCCCAGCGGGAGTGAGCAGTTCTTC. This codes for CATPSGSEQFF.

This clone was observed once. This chain connects TRBV7-8 to TRBJ1-5; 10 bases match TRBD1. The CDR3 totals 17 residues. V was pared by 4 bases and J by 6 bases, with 12 bases of the junction left unmatched. Germline V gene sequence: CDR1 SGHVS, CDR2 FQNEAQ. The chain's CDR3 is CASSYSRDRGMGQPQHF. In DNA form, the CDR3 reads TGTGCCAGCAGCTATTCCCGGGACAGGGGAATGGGTCAGCCCCAGCATTTT.

CDR3 nucleotides: TGTGCCAGCAGGGACAGGGCAGATACGCAGTATTTT. As protein: CASRDRADTQYF. The rearrangement uses TRBV2 and TRBJ2-3; 8 bases map to TRBD1. This CDR3 comprises 12 residues. From germline, CDR1 is SNHLY and CDR2 FYNNEI. J lost 4 bases, V lost 6 bases, and 0 bases had no gene match.

This chain joins TRBV28 and TRBJ1-1, with D unresolved. Trimming stripped 7 bases from V and 1 base from J, with 13 bases between. Germline values: CDR1 MDHEN, CDR2 SYDVKM. The CDR3 runs 14 residues. CDR3: CASTPGSANTEAFF. In DNA form, the CDR3 reads TGTGCCAGCACCCCGGGTTCGGCGAACACTGAAGCTTTCTTT. Supplemented by reference TRBV28 and TRBJ1-1, the full variable domain reads DVKVTQSSRYLVKRTGEKVFLECVQDMDHENMFWYRQDPGLGLRLIYFSYDVKMKEKGDIPEGYSVSREKKERFSLILESASTNQTSMYLCASTPGSANTEAFFGQGTRLTVV.

The genes are TRBV7-9 and TRBJ2-4, with D perhaps matching TRBD2 (6 bases). Germline V gene sequence: CDR1 SEHNR, CDR2 FQNEAQ (reference sequence). V lost 1 base and J 0 bases, leaving 7 bases between the germline ends. The CDR3 has 15 amino acids. This chain's CDR3 is CASSLVGGAKNIQYF. Here the CDR3 DNA reads TGTGCCAGCAGCTTAGTGGGAGGAGCCAAAAACATTCAGTACTTC.

J is TRBJ1-2 and V is TRBV4-3; 11 bases line up with TRBD1. This CDR3 spans 15 amino acids. The ends lost 4 bases at V and 4 bases at J; junction bases unmatched: 5. Per the germline V gene, CDR1 is LGHNA and CDR2 is YSLEER. The CDR3 spells CASSPRDRGSYGYTF. The CDR3 DNA reads TGCGCCAGCAGCCCCAGGGACAGGGGGTCCTATGGCTACACCTTC.

This clone was counted a single time. The rearrangement uses TRBV28 and TRBJ1-4; D gene ambiguous. The ends were cut back, 6 bases at V and 6 bases at J, with 14 bases in the middle. The germline gives CDR1 MDHEN, CDR2 SYDVKM. This CDR3 spans 14 amino acids. This chain's CDR3 is CASSKRTGDEKLFF. The CDR3 region has the DNA TGTGCCAGCAGCAAACGGACTGGGGATGAAAAACTGTTTTTT.

The chain joins TRBV7-9 to TRBJ1-2; TRBD1 matches at 7 bases. V was clipped by 4 bases and J by 8 bases; unmatched bases: 7. Germline V gene data show CDR1 as SEHNR and CDR2 as FQNEAQ (reference sequence). The CDR3 totals 13 residues. CDR3 in amino acids: CASSSGTAGGYTF. The DNA of the CDR3 is TGTGCCAGCAGCTCCGGGACAGCCGGGGGCTACACCTTC.

This rearrangement joins TRBV7-6 to TRBJ2-3, with 12 bases that match TRBD2. The CDR3 covers 18 residues. Germline CDR1 reads SGHVS; CDR2 reads FNYEAQ. Losses at the gene ends were 5 bases for V and 6 bases for J; bases not matched to a gene: 15. This chain's CDR3 is CASSLAPGLAGGRDTQYF. DNA of the CDR3: TGTGCCAGCAGCCTGGCCCCCGGGCTAGCGGGGGGGCGGGATACGCAGTATTTT.

This rearrangement joins TRBV30 to TRBJ2-3; D ambiguous. The ends were cut back, 1 base at V and 5 bases at J, with 13 bases in the middle. The germline gives CDR1 GTSNPN, CDR2 SVGIG (reference sequence). This CDR3 comprises 14 residues. CDR3 in amino acids: CAWSGVLPGDTQYF. Here the CDR3 DNA reads TGTGCCTGGAGTGGGGTCCTCCCGGGAGATACGCAGTATTTT.

This chain connects TRBV10-3 to TRBJ2-7, with D possibly being TRBD1 (6 bases). Germline CDR1 reads ENHRY; CDR2 reads SYGVKD. The CDR3 sequence is 15 residues long. Between the trimmed V and J ends, which lost 0 bases and 2 bases, there was a span of 11 bases. The CDR3 sequence: CAISESGTPTYEQYF. The CDR3 coding sequence is TGTGCCATCAGTGAGTCCGGGACACCAACCTACGAGCAGTACTTC.

The rearrangement links TRBV7-2 to TRBJ1-3, with 7 nucleotides matching TRBD1. This CDR3 has 15 amino acids. Germline V lookup: CDR1 SGHTA, CDR2 FQGNSA. V trimming: 5 bases; J trimming: 2 bases; junction bases outside the gene matches: 6. The CDR3 DNA reads TGTGCCAGCAGCCACCGACAGGGCACTGGAAACACCATATATTTT. Translation: CASSHRQGTGNTIYF.

The rearrangement joins TRBV7-2 to TRBJ2-7, with 8 bases identical to TRBD2. The germline CDR1 and CDR2 sequences are SGHTA and FQGNSA. V lost 3 bases to trimming and J lost 0 bases; unmatched junction nucleotides: 4. The CDR3 runs to 15 residues. The CDR3 spells CASSFPTSDSYEQYF. Written as DNA, the CDR3 is TGTGCCAGCAGCTTTCCGACTAGCGACTCCTACGAGCAGTACTTC.

The V call is TRBV19, the J call TRBJ2-2; D might be TRBD1 (6 bases). The CDR3 runs to 16 residues. Trimming took 7 bases from V and 4 from J, leaving 19 bases between them. Germline CDR1 and CDR2: LNHDA and SQIVND (reference sequence). The CDR3 is CASNPGHHRGTGELFF. The CDR3 DNA reads TGTGCCAGTAACCCGGGACACCATCGTGGCACCGGGGAGCTGTTTTTT. Filled out from reference TRBV19 and TRBJ2-2, the complete variable domain reads DGGITQSPKYLFRKEGQNVTLSCEQNLNHDAMYWYRQDPGQGLRLIYYSQIVNDFQKGDIAEGYSVSREKKESFPLTVTSAQKNPTAFYLCASNPGHHRGTGELFFGEGSRLTVL.

The rearrangement joins TRBV7-8 to TRBJ2-3, with 14 bases matching TRBD2. CDR1 and CDR2 (germline): SGHVS, FQNEAQ. The CDR3 covers 16 residues. The trim removed 3 bases at V and 6 bases at J, leaving 5 bases unmatched. CDR3 bases: TGTGCCAGCAGCTTGGGGACTAGCGGGAGCGCGGATACGCAGTATTTT. Translated, it gives CASSLGTSGSADTQYF.

The V call is TRBV23-1, the J call TRBJ2-6; possible D gene TRBD1, 6 bases. TRBV23-1 is an ORF, and what it does is uncertain. This CDR3 comprises 12 residues. Trimming took off 11 bases at V and 2 bases at J, with 7 bases between the two ends. DNA for the CDR3: TGCGCCTGGGGGCCTGGGGCCAACGTCCTGACTTTC. This sequence encodes CAWGPGANVLTF.